The 27 T cell receptor beta chains reported below all come from one sample, sequenced in a study of blood T cells in healthy people across ages. Then a second PCR, running roughly 7 to 11 cycles, was carried out with a sample-barcoded 5' primer and a J-beta primer mix. TCRdb ran MiXCR on the 5' RACE reads and lists one entry per CDR3 protein. The sample lists 1.8 million or so distinct CDR3 sequences, roughly 43% occurring once. The sequenced material came from blood. The receptors were sampled from a human donor in good health.

CDR3 sequence (DNA): TGTGCCAGCAGCTTAGACAACGCTCTAGCGGGGGGTAGGACCGGGGAGCTGTTTTTT. Translating it yields CASSLDNALAGGRTGELFF. The rearrangement links TRBV7-2 to TRBJ2-2; 11 nucleotides match TRBD2. CDR3 length equals 19 residues. Germline V gene lookup returns CDR1 SGHTA and CDR2 FQGNSA. V trimming: 1 base; J trimming: 5 bases; junction bases outside the gene matches: 12.

CDR3 sequence reads: CASSRLEVDTDTQYF. CDR3 sequence (DNA): TGCGCCAGCAGCCGACTAGAGGTCGACACAGATACGCAGTATTTT. The J gene is TRBJ2-3, the V gene TRBV5-1; possibly TRBD2 for D (6 bases). CDR1 and CDR2 (germline): SGHRS, YFSETQ. This CDR3 spans 15 amino acids. Trimming took 4 bases from V and 2 from J, leaving 14 bases between them.

This clonotype was recorded a few times. This rearrangement joins TRBV6-6 to TRBJ2-1, with D hard to call. CDR3 length equals 14 residues. V was clipped by 4 bases and J by 9 bases, with 16 bases between them. Germline V CDR1 and CDR2: MNHNY, SVGAGI (reference sequence). Here the CDR3 reads CASSLTVEVTEQFF. CDR3 sequence (DNA): TGTGCCAGCAGTTTAACGGTTGAGGTTACTGAGCAGTTCTTC.

This clonotype was seen a handful of times. The genes are TRBV12-3 or TRBV12-4 and TRBJ2-7, with D hard to call. The CDR3 loop spans 13 amino acids. With 1 base removed from V and 0 bases from J, the gap between germline ends came to 4 bases. DNA of the CDR3: TGTGCCAGCAGTTTAGTCAACTCCTACGAGCAGTACTTC. It codes for CASSLVNSYEQYF.

The rearrangement joins TRBV4-1 to TRBJ2-7; D remains unclear. The ends were cut back, 8 bases at V and 2 bases at J, with 19 bases in the middle. This CDR3 has 15 amino acids. Germline values: CDR1 MGHRA, CDR2 YSYEKL. The CDR3 bases are TGCGCCAGCCAACCAAATGGGCAGATGACCTACGAGCAGTACTTC. Protein sequence: CASQPNGQMTYEQYF.

V usage is TRBV7-9 and J usage is TRBJ2-1; D ambiguous. CDR1 is SEHNR and CDR2 is FQNEAQ in the germline V gene (reference sequence). V was shortened by 1 base and J by 11 bases, with 9 bases between the two germline ends. This CDR3 is built from 12 residues. The DNA of the CDR3 is TGTGCCAGCAGCTTAGTACCGACCCAGCAGTTCTTC. Residues: CASSLVPTQQFF.

The chain joins TRBV10-3 to TRBJ2-5; D perhaps matches TRBD2 (7 bases). From germline, CDR1 is ENHRY and CDR2 SYGVKD. CDR3 length: 15 amino acids. The germline V and J ends were trimmed by 2 bases and 5 bases, with 15 bases remaining between them. The CDR3 DNA sequence: TGTGCCATCAGTGAGAGGGCGGGGGCGTCGGAGACCCAGTACTTC. Protein product: CAISERAGASETQYF.

The rearrangement joins TRBV6-5 to TRBJ2-5, with D perhaps TRBD1 or TRBD2 (5 bases each). The CDR3 spans 15 residues. The V end was cut by 6 bases, the J end by 7 bases, with 21 bases between. Per the germline V gene, CDR1 is MNHEY and CDR2 is SVGAGI. In DNA, the CDR3 is TGTGCCAGCAGCCAATCGGGGCAGCGTTCGGTGACCCAGTACTTC. This encodes CASSQSGQRSVTQYF.

This chain uses TRBV20-1 with TRBJ2-3; D may be TRBD1 (6 bases). This CDR3 has 13 amino acids. Germline assignment: CDR1 DFQATT and CDR2 SNEGSKA (reference sequence). Trimming left V 1 base short and J 4 bases short, with 9 bases between. CDR3 bases: TGCAGTGCTAGAGCGGACAGCGCAGATACGCAGTATTTT. Translating gives CSARADSADTQYF.

This clonotype was recorded a few times. The chain couples TRBV12-3 or TRBV12-4 to TRBJ2-1; the D gene is possibly TRBD2 (5 bases). V shed 8 bases and J shed 11 bases, with 19 bases lying between them. CDR3 length: 13 amino acids. In DNA form, the CDR3 reads TGTGCCAGCGGACCTAGGAGGCAGATTAAGCAGTTCTTC. Its protein is CASGPRRQIKQFF.

This rearrangement joins TRBV12-3 or TRBV12-4 to TRBJ1-4, with a tentative D call TRBD1 (5 bases). The CDR3 covers 14 residues. The V end lost 7 bases, the J end lost 7 bases, and 16 bases lay between the germline ends. CDR3 nucleotides: TGTGCCAGCACCACTTTGACAGCCGGTGAAAAACTGTTTTTT. Its protein is CASTTLTAGEKLFF.

The chain has TRBV6-5 and TRBJ2-7; 7 nucleotides agree with TRBD2. CDR3 length: 14 residues. With V trimmed by 5 bases and J by 2 bases, 6 bases remained unmatched. CDR1 and CDR2 from the germline V gene are MNHEY and SVGAGI. The CDR3 reads CASSSGDNAYEQYF. CDR3 sequence (DNA): TGTGCCAGCAGTAGCGGGGATAACGCCTACGAGCAGTACTTC.

This clonotype came up a few times. The chain uses TRBV10-3 and TRBJ2-3, with 7 bases aligning to TRBD1. CDR3 length equals 14 residues. The V gene end was trimmed by 7 bases and the J gene end by 2 bases; junction bases not matched to a gene: 6. Per germline, CDR1 ENHRY and CDR2 SYGVKD. The DNA of the CDR3 is TGTGCCATCAAGGGGGACAGAAACACAGATACGCAGTATTTT. The encoded protein is CAIKGDRNTDTQYF.

The chain employs TRBV3-1 and TRBJ1-2; D ambiguous. Germline V gives CDR1 LGHDT, CDR2 YNNKEL (reference sequence). The V gene lost 4 bases and the J gene lost 4 bases, with 25 bases spanning the gap. The CDR3 loop spans 18 amino acids. The CDR3 region is CASSLLRRALRGGYGYTF. CDR3 in DNA: TGTGCCAGCAGCCTCCTAAGGAGGGCACTTCGGGGAGGCTATGGCTACACCTTC.

The chain has TRBV5-6 and TRBJ1-2, with no clear D. CDR1 and CDR2 (germline): SGHDT, YYEEEE. With 2 bases removed from V and 9 bases from J, the gap between germline ends came to 8 bases. The CDR3 extends over 11 amino acids. The CDR3 sequence: CASSFDFSYTF. The CDR3 bases are TGTGCCAGCAGCTTTGACTTTAGCTACACCTTC.

This chain connects TRBV6-1 to TRBJ2-4; perhaps TRBD1 as D (6 bases). The V end was cut by 3 bases, the J end by 6 bases, with 15 bases between. The CDR3 covers 15 residues. Germline CDR1 is MNHNS and CDR2 is SASEGT. The CDR3 nucleotides are TGTGCCAGCAGTGAGGAACCCAGGGGAATAAACATTCAGTACTTC. Translated: CASSEEPRGINIQYF.

The table lists this clonotype with a few counts. For the CDR3, the DNA is TGTGCCAGCAGCCAGATGGACGGGAACTATGGCTACACCTTC. Protein product: CASSQMDGNYGYTF. The rearrangement joins TRBV4-2 to TRBJ1-2; D gene uncertain. The CDR3 has 14 residues. Germline V lookup: CDR1 LGHNA, CDR2 YNFKEQ. V dropped 3 bases and J dropped 2 bases, with 10 bases sitting between them.

The chain couples TRBV12-3 or TRBV12-4 to TRBJ2-4; D remains unclear. The J call may be in error: the DNA end matches TRBJ2-7 better. This CDR3 comprises 16 residues. The chain's CDR3 is CASSFFSSSAQDEQYF. The CDR3 DNA reads as TGTGCCAGCAGTTTTTTCAGTTCCTCCGCCCAAGACGAGCAGTACTTC.

CDR3 sequence: CASRDAGVRGSGNQPQHF. The CDR3 DNA follows: TGTGCCAGCAGGGACGCAGGGGTTCGGGGTAGCGGCAATCAGCCCCAGCATTTT. The chain combines TRBV12-3 or TRBV12-4 with TRBJ1-5; a possible D gene is TRBD1 (6 bases). CDR3 length equals 18 residues. Trimming pared 6 bases from V and 2 bases from J, leaving 23 bases between.

The rearrangement links TRBV12-3 or TRBV12-4 to TRBJ2-7; 11 bases fit TRBD1. This CDR3 contains 17 residues. V lost 5 bases and J lost 4; bases outside the gene matches: 13. For the CDR3, the DNA is TGTGCCAGCAGTACTATCCTCGGGACAGGGGGGGTATACGAGCAGTACTTC. Its translation: CASSTILGTGGVYEQYF.

There are a few counts of this clonotype. This sequence joins TRBV11-2 and TRBJ2-3; possible D gene TRBD2, 6 bases. Germline CDR1 reads SGHAT; CDR2 reads FQNNGV. The V and J ends lost 0 bases and 3 bases respectively, with 19 bases between them. This CDR3 has 18 amino acids. This chain's CDR3 is CASSLEFSGGDYTDTQYF. Written as DNA, the CDR3 is TGTGCCAGCAGCTTAGAATTCTCCGGCGGGGATTATACAGATACGCAGTATTTT. Supplemented by reference TRBV11-2 and TRBJ2-3, the full variable domain reads EAGVAQSPRYKIIEKRQSVAFWCNPISGHATLYWYQQILGQGPKLLIQFQNNGVVDDSQLPKDRFSAERLKGVDSTLKIQPAKLEDSAVYLCASSLEFSGGDYTDTQYFGPGTRLTVL.

This clonotype was found a few times. This chain links TRBV7-2 with TRBJ2-7, with 10 nucleotides matching TRBD2. Unmatched junction bases numbered 9, after V lost 3 bases and J lost 4 bases. The CDR3 totals 16 residues. Per germline, CDR1 SGHTA and CDR2 FQGNSA. In DNA, the CDR3 is TGTGCCAGCAGCTTCGTTCCTAGCGGGGGCCTATACGAGCAGTACTTC. It translates to CASSFVPSGGLYEQYF. The full variable domain, in which reference TRBV7-2 and TRBJ2-7 provide the parts outside the CDR3, is GAGVSQSPSNKVTEKGKDVELRCDPISGHTALYWYRQSLGQGLEFLIYFQGNSAPDKSGLPSDRFSAERTGGSVSTLTIQRTQQEDSAVYLCASSFVPSGGLYEQYFGPGTRLTVT.

The chain couples TRBV6-2 or TRBV6-3 to TRBJ2-3; 9 bases align to TRBD1. The germline CDR1 and CDR2 sequences are MNHEY and SVGEGT. V shed 3 bases and J 6 bases; nucleotides not matched to a gene: 4. The CDR3 covers 14 residues. In nucleotides, the CDR3 is TGTGCCAGCAGTTATACAGGGGGCGAGGATACGCAGTATTTT. Translation: CASSYTGGEDTQYF.

The chain uses TRBV29-1 and TRBJ1-2; 10 bases fit TRBD1. The CDR3 extends over 14 amino acids. Trimming took 5 bases from V and 4 from J; bases not matched to a gene: 7. Germline V gene data show CDR1 as SQVTM and CDR2 as ANQGSEA. This chain's CDR3 is CSVSTGGEGYGYTF. In DNA, the CDR3 is TGCAGCGTTTCGACAGGGGGCGAGGGCTATGGCTACACCTTC.

V gene TRBV29-1 combines with J gene TRBJ2-7; tentatively, D is TRBD1 (6 bases). The CDR3 is made up of 14 amino acids. Trimming took 2 bases from V and 5 from J, leaving 16 bases between them. CDR1 is SQVTM and CDR2 is ANQGSEA in the germline V gene. The CDR3 DNA reads as TGCAGCGTTGAACTAGGGCAGGGGATGGACGAGCAGTACTTC. Protein product: CSVELGQGMDEQYF.

This clonotype has a single count. The rearrangement joins TRBV29-1 to TRBJ2-3, with a weak D call TRBD2 (5 bases). V was clipped by 7 bases and J by 4 bases, with 15 bases between them. Germline V gene sequence: CDR1 SQVTM, CDR2 ANQGSEA. This CDR3 has 13 amino acids. CDR3 nucleotides: TGCAGCGCAATGTCGGGGATAGCAGATACGCAGTATTTT. This translates into CSAMSGIADTQYF.

The chain is built from TRBV15 and TRBJ2-7; 10 bases are a match to TRBD1. The V segment lost 5 bases and the J segment 3 bases; nucleotides outside the gene matches: 7. Germline V gene sequence: CDR1 LNHNV, CDR2 YYDKDF (reference sequence). This CDR3 contains 15 residues. The CDR3 sequence is CATSGPGTGDYEQYF. The CDR3 DNA reads as TGTGCCACCAGCGGCCCCGGGACAGGGGACTACGAGCAGTACTTC.